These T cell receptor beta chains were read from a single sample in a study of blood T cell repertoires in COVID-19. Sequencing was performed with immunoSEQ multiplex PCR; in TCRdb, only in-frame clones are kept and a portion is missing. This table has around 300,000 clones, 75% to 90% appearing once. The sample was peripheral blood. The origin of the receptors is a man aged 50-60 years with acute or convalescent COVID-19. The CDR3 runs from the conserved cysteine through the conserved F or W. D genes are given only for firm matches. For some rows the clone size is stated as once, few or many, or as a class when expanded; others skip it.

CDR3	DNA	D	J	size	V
CASSPRGGTVNEQFF	TGTGCCAGTAGTCCTCGGGGGGGGACGGTTAATGAGCAGTTCTTC	TRBD2	TRBJ2-1	-	TRBV19
CASSEAGHTEAFF	TGTGCCAGCAGTGAAGCTGGGCACACTGAAGCTTTCTTT	-	TRBJ1-1	-	TRBV6-1
CASTYGEPRKTFF	TGTGCCAGCACCTACGGAGAACCCCGTAAGACTTTCTTT	-	TRBJ1-1	-	TRBV12-3/TRBV12-4
CASSQGQSGRAEAFF	TGTGCCAGCAGCCAAGGTCAGTCGGGGAGGGCTGAAGCTTTCTTT	-	TRBJ1-1	-	TRBV3-1/TRBV3-2
CASSPTGLSDSSGNTIYF	TGTGCCAGCTCACCCACGGGACTCTCCGACAGCTCTGGAAACACCATATATTTT	-	TRBJ1-3	-	TRBV18
CASSLTRGSNQPQHF	TGTGCCAGCAGCTTAACGAGAGGATCCAATCAGCCCCAGCATTTT	-	TRBJ1-5	-	TRBV7-3
CASSLVSGTYQETQYF	TGTGCCAGCAGCTTAGTAAGCGGGACGTACCAAGAGACCCAGTACTTC	TRBD2	TRBJ2-5	-	TRBV11-1
CASSLGDSVETQYF	TGCGCCAGCAGCTTGGGGGACAGTGTGGAGACCCAGTACTTC	TRBD1	TRBJ2-5	-	TRBV5-1
CASSQDMGRGDQPQHF	TGCGCCAGCAGCCAAGATATGGGCAGGGGTGATCAGCCCCAGCATTTT	-	TRBJ1-5	-	TRBV4-1
CATSDPLSQGGEQFF	TGTGCCACCAGTGATCCACTAAGCCAGGGAGGTGAGCAGTTCTTC	-	TRBJ2-1	-	TRBV24-1
CASSLLARARYDQFF	TGTGCCAGCAGTCTACTAGCCCGGGCCCGGTACGATCAGTTCTTC	-	TRBJ2-1	-	TRBV6-5
CASSEQGIGYNEQFF	TGTGCCAGCAGTGAACAGGGAATCGGGTACAATGAGCAGTTCTTC	-	TRBJ2-1	-	TRBV6-1
CASSAGGYSNQPQHF	TGCGCCAGCAGCGCCGGGGGTTATAGCAATCAGCCCCAGCATTTT	-	TRBJ1-5	-	TRBV5-1
CATSSGQGHQPQHF	TGTGCCACCAGCAGCGGACAGGGGCATCAGCCCCAGCATTTT	TRBD1	TRBJ1-5	-	TRBV15
CASSEQGGSTEAFF	TGTGCCAGCAGTGAGCAGGGGGGAAGCACTGAAGCTTTCTTT	TRBD1	TRBJ1-1	-	TRBV2
CASSPGQVNTEAFF	TGTGCCAGCTCTCCGGGACAGGTGAACACTGAAGCTTTCTTT	TRBD1	TRBJ1-1	-	TRBV18
CASSLSGQKSYTF	TGTGCCAGCAGCTTATCGGGACAGAAGAGCTACACCTTC	TRBD1	TRBJ1-2	-	TRBV11-3
CASSEERFGQPQHF	TGTGCCAGCAGTGAGGAGAGGTTCGGTCAGCCCCAGCATTTT	-	TRBJ1-5	-	TRBV2
CASSQDGRGRSYGYTF	TGTGCCAGCAGCCAAGATGGGAGGGGCAGAAGCTATGGCTACACCTTC	-	TRBJ1-2	once	TRBV4-2
CASTPTGMNTEAFF	TGTGCCAGCACTCCGACAGGGATGAACACTGAAGCTTTCTTT	TRBD1	TRBJ1-1	-	TRBV2
CASSGGGAYNEQFF	TGTGCCAGCAGTGGCGGGGGGGCCTACAATGAGCAGTTCTTC	TRBD2	TRBJ2-1	-	TRBV2
CASSPTGQRNYGYTF	TGTGCCAGCAGCCCGACGGGACAGCGAAACTATGGCTACACCTTC	TRBD1	TRBJ1-2	-	TRBV5-6
CASSLARTSGGLEQFF	TGTGCCAGCAGCTTAGCGCGTACTAGCGGGGGCCTTGAGCAGTTCTTC	TRBD2	TRBJ2-1	once	TRBV7-9
CASSPPTVLYEQYF	TGTGCCAGCTCACCACCCACTGTACTCTACGAGCAGTACTTC	-	TRBJ2-7	-	TRBV18
CASSQVQGDSLYGYTF	TGTGCCAGCAGCCAAGTTCAGGGGGACAGCTTATATGGCTACACCTTC	TRBD1	TRBJ1-2	once	TRBV14
CASSSHRGPDTQYF	TGTGCCAGCAGCTCCCACAGGGGCCCAGATACGCAGTATTTT	TRBD1	TRBJ2-3	-	TRBV7-9
CASSGQRHYGYTF	TGTGCCAGCTCAGGACAGCGGCACTATGGCTACACCTTC	-	TRBJ1-2	-	TRBV18
CASSESFAGRETQYF	TGCGCCAGCAGTGAGTCCTTTGCAGGGCGAGAGACCCAGTACTTC	-	TRBJ2-5	-	TRBV10-1
CASSLGQVSEQYF	TGTGCCAGCAGTTTGGGGCAGGTATCGGAGCAGTACTTC	-	TRBJ2-7	few	TRBV12-3/TRBV12-4
CASSPPGTTGHEQYF	TGTGCCAGCAGCCCCCCGGGGACTACAGGTCACGAGCAGTACTTC	TRBD2	TRBJ2-7	-	TRBV5-4
CASSHGTTSTDTQYF	TGTGCCAGCAGCCACGGGACAACTAGCACAGATACGCAGTATTTT	-	TRBJ2-3	once	TRBV5-4
CASRAGGYNSPLHF	TGTGCCAGCAGGGCCGGGGGCTATAATTCACCCCTCCACTTT	-	TRBJ1-6	-	TRBV27